The next 28 T cell receptor beta chains were all read from a single sample in a study of early T cells in non-severe SARS-CoV-2 infection. One entry per CDR3 protein, called by TCRdb with MiXCR from the 5' RACE reads. The table lists about 52,000 distinct CDR3 sequences, 8% to 8.5% of them singletons. Specimen: whole blood. The receptors derive from an adult who was a healthcare worker with PCR-confirmed SARS-CoV-2 infection or an uninfected control (not recorded which).

The chain recombines TRBV11-3 with TRBJ2-7; D gene ambiguous. Germline CDR1 and CDR2: SGHNT and YENEEA. This CDR3 comprises 14 residues. V was cut by 2 bases and J by 2 bases, with 10 bases left in between. The CDR3, as DNA: TGTGCCAGCAGCTTAAAAGCCGGCACCTACGAGCAGTACTTC. Amino acids: CASSLKAGTYEQYF.

This clonotype was detected only a few times. V usage is TRBV2 and J usage is TRBJ1-4; D might be TRBD1 (6 bases). CDR1 is SNHLY and CDR2 is FYNNEI in the germline V gene. The CDR3 is 18 amino acids. Trimming removed 0 bases at V and 10 bases at J, with 24 bases between. CDR3 DNA sequence: TGTGCCAGCAGTGAAGCGCTTCAGGGAGGCCCTAGAGGGGGAAAACTGTTTTTT. Amino acid sequence: CASSEALQGGPRGGKLFF.

This clonotype was seen only once. This chain connects TRBV6-6 to TRBJ2-7; the match to TRBD2 covers 12 bases. V was clipped by 6 bases and J by 4 bases; unmatched bases: 4. Germline V lookup: CDR1 MNHNY, CDR2 SVGAGI (reference sequence). The CDR3 extends over 14 amino acids. The CDR3 loop reads CASSKTSGGYEQYF. CDR3 nucleotide sequence: TGTGCCAGCAGCAAAACTAGCGGGGGGTACGAGCAGTACTTC.

V and J are TRBV7-2 and TRBJ2-7; 12 bases align to TRBD2. With 5 bases clipped from V and 5 bases from J, the junction kept 7 bases outside the gene matches. This CDR3 spans 15 amino acids. Germline CDR1 reads SGHTA; CDR2 reads FQGNSA. The CDR3 coding sequence is TGTGCCAGCAGCCGACCTAGCGGGAGGGCCGACGAGCAGTACTTC. Its protein is CASSRPSGRADEQYF.

The V call is TRBV7-2, the J call TRBJ1-1; TRBD1 is a possible D gene (6 bases). Trimming left V 1 base short and J 11 bases short, with 11 bases between. This CDR3 is built from 12 residues. Germline lookup yields CDR1 SGHTA and CDR2 FQGNSA. In DNA, the CDR3 is TGTGCCAGCAGCTTAGACTACAGGGAGGCTTTCTTT. Translation: CASSLDYREAFF.

Ten or more counts support this clonotype. This chain uses TRBV19 with TRBJ2-5; a weak D match, TRBD2 (5 bases). The CDR3 loop spans 12 amino acids. Looked up from germline, CDR1 is LNHDA and CDR2 is SQIVND (reference sequence). V gave up 6 bases and J gave up 5 bases, with 10 bases separating them. The CDR3 loop is CASRRDRETQYF. The CDR3 DNA follows: TGTGCCAGTAGGAGGGATCGGGAGACCCAGTACTTC.

This clonotype appeared many times. The chain has TRBV6-6 and TRBJ2-7; D unresolved. V was shortened by 0 bases and J by 5 bases, with 17 bases between the two germline ends. The CDR3 consists of 16 residues. The germline V gene encodes CDR1 MNHNY and CDR2 SVGAGI (reference sequence). The CDR3 DNA is TGTGCCAGCAGTTACTCGAAGGGTCCGGGTATTCACGAGCAGTACTTC. This sequence encodes CASSYSKGPGIHEQYF.

This clonotype was observed a handful of times. The CDR3 spells CASSSTGRTDTQYF. CDR3 DNA: TGTGCCAGCAGCTCGACAGGCCGCACAGATACGCAGTATTTT. The V call is TRBV4-2, the J call TRBJ2-3; D is possibly TRBD1 (6 bases). The CDR3 runs to 14 residues. V was shortened by 5 bases and J by 1 base, with 10 bases between the two germline ends. Germline V lookup: CDR1 LGHNA, CDR2 YNFKEQ.

This clonotype appeared a few times. The genes are TRBV4-3 and TRBJ1-2; TRBD1 matches 9 bases. There are 16 residues in the CDR3. V was clipped by 4 bases and J by 3 bases; unmatched bases: 9. Germline values: CDR1 LGHNA, CDR2 YSLEER. This CDR3 reads CASSPVRGQGHYGYTF. CDR3 sequence (DNA): TGCGCCAGCAGCCCCGTCCGGGGACAGGGTCACTATGGCTACACCTTC.

This clonotype appeared many times. The V call is TRBV6-5, the J call TRBJ2-5; no clear D gene. Between the trimmed V and J ends, which lost 3 bases and 7 bases, there was a span of 12 bases. This CDR3 is 13 amino acids long. Germline assignment: CDR1 MNHEY and CDR2 SVGAGI. The CDR3 region has the DNA TGTGCCAGCAGTTATGGTGGATCAGGGACCCAGTACTTC. This translates into CASSYGGSGTQYF.

The chain links TRBV19 to TRBJ2-3; 7 nucleotides align to TRBD1. CDR3 length: 14 amino acids. V lost 5 bases, J lost 0 bases, and 2 bases stayed unmatched. Germline CDR1 reads LNHDA; CDR2 reads SQIVND (reference sequence). CDR3 bases: TGTGCCAGTAGTGGGACAGCCAGCACAGATACGCAGTATTTT. Amino acids: CASSGTASTDTQYF.

CDR3 amino acids: CASSVASGFPYQETQYF. The CDR3 coding sequence is TGTGCCAGCAGCGTAGCTAGCGGCTTCCCGTACCAAGAGACCCAGTACTTC. This chain connects TRBV9 to TRBJ2-5, with 7 bases matching TRBD2. Trimming took 0 bases from V and 0 from J; bases not matched to a gene: 8. This CDR3 spans 17 amino acids. CDR1 and CDR2 (germline): SGDLS, YYNGEE.

This clonotype was detected a few times. The J gene is TRBJ1-4, the V gene TRBV6-2 or TRBV6-3; 7 bases line up with TRBD1. The V segment lost 5 bases and the J segment 7 bases; nucleotides outside the gene matches: 7. Per germline, CDR1 MNHEY and CDR2 SVGEGT. This CDR3 has 14 amino acids. CDR3 loop: CASSHRDSGEKLFF. CDR3 coding DNA: TGTGCCAGCAGTCACCGGGACAGCGGTGAAAAACTGTTTTTT.

This clonotype showed up many times. V and J are TRBV6-6 and TRBJ2-1; D not resolved. This CDR3 spans 11 amino acids. V shed 6 bases and J shed 10 bases, with 10 bases lying between them. CDR1 is MNHNY, CDR2 SVGAGI, per germline (reference sequence). The CDR3 DNA reads as TGTGCCAGCAGCAGCGACGGGGAGCAGTTCTTC. This gives the protein CASSSDGEQFF.

In this sample, this clonotype turned up many times. V is TRBV12-3 or TRBV12-4 and J is TRBJ1-6; D unresolved. V dropped 2 bases and J dropped 10 bases, with 12 bases sitting between them. This CDR3 is 14 amino acids long. The CDR3 DNA follows: TGTGCCAGCAGTTTACGGGGAACTGACTCACCCCTCCACTTT. Translated: CASSLRGTDSPLHF.

V and J are TRBV20-1 and TRBJ1-1; 7 nucleotides agree with TRBD1. Per germline, CDR1 DFQATT and CDR2 SNEGSKA (reference sequence). The V gene end was trimmed by 5 bases and the J gene end by 0 bases; junction bases not matched to a gene: 6. The CDR3 loop spans 14 amino acids. CDR3 protein: CSAPGTAMNTEAFF. In nucleotides, the CDR3 is TGCAGTGCTCCCGGGACAGCGATGAACACTGAAGCTTTCTTT.

The chain recombines TRBV9 with TRBJ1-1; no clear D gene. V was cut by 3 bases and J by 1 base, with 13 bases left in between. Per the germline V gene, CDR1 is SGDLS and CDR2 is YYNGEE. CDR3 size: 15 residues. The CDR3 nucleotides are TGTGCCAGCAGCGCCCACCTTTCTGGGAACACTGAAGCTTTCTTT. It translates to CASSAHLSGNTEAFF.

At least ten counts were recorded for this clonotype. The chain combines TRBV28 with TRBJ1-1, with D hard to call. V was shortened by 6 bases and J by 2 bases, with 4 bases between the two germline ends. CDR1 is MDHEN, CDR2 SYDVKM, per germline. CDR3 length: 11 residues. This CDR3 reads CASRYNTEAFF. The CDR3 DNA reads as TGTGCCAGCAGGTACAACACTGAAGCTTTCTTT.

This clonotype was recorded a few times. As DNA, the CDR3 is TGTGCCAGCTCACCACAAGGAGGGGGCCCTTCACCCCTCCACTTT. This gives the protein CASSPQGGGPSPLHF. The chain couples TRBV18 to TRBJ1-6; 7 nucleotides match TRBD1. This CDR3 comprises 15 residues. The germline V gene encodes CDR1 KGHSH and CDR2 LQKENI. The junction had 6 bases not matched to a gene; V was cut back by 1 base and J by 9 bases.

In this sample, this clonotype turned up a few times. The rearrangement joins TRBV10-3 to TRBJ1-1, with unresolved D. Germline V lookup: CDR1 ENHRY, CDR2 SYGVKD. CDR3 length: 12 amino acids. Trimming left V 10 bases short and J 1 base short, with 10 bases between. The CDR3 region is CASADWNTEAFF. DNA for the CDR3: TGTGCCAGCGCGGACTGGAACACTGAAGCTTTCTTT.

The rearrangement joins TRBV29-1 to TRBJ1-2; the D is unclear. Trimming cost V 5 bases and J 4 bases, with 8 bases left between them. From germline, CDR1 is SQVTM and CDR2 ANQGSEA. There are 11 residues in the CDR3. CDR3 coding DNA: TGCAGCGTTAGGACGGCCTATGGCTACACCTTC. Translating it yields CSVRTAYGYTF.

At least ten counts were recorded for this clonotype. This chain uses TRBV12-3 or TRBV12-4 with TRBJ2-3, with D hard to call. The CDR3 is 12 residues long. V was clipped by 7 bases and J by 3 bases, with 8 bases between them. The CDR3 region has the DNA TGTGCCAGCACCCCCAGGACAGATACGCAGTATTTT. Its protein is CASTPRTDTQYF.

This clonotype was found a few times. J is TRBJ2-7 and V is TRBV20-1, with D possibly matching TRBD2 (7 bases). In germline, CDR1 is DFQATT, CDR2 SNEGSKA (reference sequence). Trimming took 5 bases from V and 5 from J, leaving 16 bases between them. The CDR3 consists of 13 residues. The CDR3 region is CSAPYGGQDEQYF. The CDR3 bases are TGCAGTGCTCCCTACGGGGGGCAGGACGAGCAGTACTTC.

This chain links TRBV4-1 with TRBJ2-1; D might be TRBD1 or TRBD2, each matching 7 bases. The V end lost 3 bases, the J end lost 7 bases, and 16 bases lay between the germline ends. The CDR3 length is 15 residues. Germline loops: CDR1 MGHRA, CDR2 YSYEKL. The DNA of the CDR3 is TGCGCCAGCAGCCAGACCCCAGGGGGGGTGAATGAGCAGTTCTTC. Encoded protein: CASSQTPGGVNEQFF.

This clonotype showed up many times. This chain uses TRBV10-3 with TRBJ2-2, with D uncertain. Germline values: CDR1 ENHRY, CDR2 SYGVKD. V was cut by 5 bases and J by 5 bases, with 3 bases left in between. There are 11 residues in the CDR3. Written as DNA, the CDR3 is TGTGCCATCAGTCAAACCGGGGAGCTGTTTTTT. Amino acid sequence: CAISQTGELFF.

The genes are TRBV19 and TRBJ1-4, with D unresolved. With 5 bases removed from V and 5 bases from J, the gap between germline ends came to 12 bases. This CDR3 has 14 amino acids. The germline CDR1 and CDR2 sequences are LNHDA and SQIVND (reference sequence). CDR3 in amino acids: CASSGPAGNEKLFF. Written as DNA, the CDR3 is TGTGCCAGTAGTGGCCCGGCGGGAAATGAAAAACTGTTTTTT.

A few counts support this clonotype. The chain carries TRBV28 and TRBJ1-5; no definite D call. CDR1 is MDHEN, CDR2 SYDVKM, per germline. Trimming cost V 3 bases and J 0 bases, with 6 bases left between them. This CDR3 has 14 residues. The CDR3 coding sequence is TGTGCCAGCAGTTTTACTTATAGCAATCAGCCCCAGCATTTT. Its translation: CASSFTYSNQPQHF.

The sample holds many counts of this clonotype. The chain carries TRBV6-6 and TRBJ2-3; 15 nucleotides agree with TRBD2. Germline assignment: CDR1 MNHNY and CDR2 SVGAGI (reference sequence). CDR3 length: 19 amino acids. J gave up 0 bases and V 7 bases, and 11 bases lay outside the gene matches. DNA of the CDR3: TGTGCCAGCATTCACCAACCGGGACTAGCGGGGGGAAGCACAGATACGCAGTATTTT. Protein sequence: CASIHQPGLAGGSTDTQYF.